This T cell receptor (beta chain) was profiled in a study of cytomegalovirus exposure and HLA in healthy donors. Study-wide points: 164 TCR beta chains were listed as cytomegalovirus-associated.

Primers for the PCR totalled 60 Vbeta and 13 Jbeta. Assay used: immunoSEQ multiplex PCR; TCRdb lists only in-frame clones, some missing. This sample yields some 130,000 clones, of which 80% are seen a single time; under 3% belongs to the top ten. Turning to this clone: What it binds is not known.

CDR1 and CDR2 from the germline V gene are SGHVS and FNYEAQ. After removal of 2 bases from V and 10 bases from J, the junction contained 4 bases not matched to a gene. The CDR3 is 12 residues long. The rearrangement joins TRBV7-6 to TRBJ1-1; 7 positions agree with TRBD1. The sequencing input was PBMCs. This TCR came from a man under 40 in good health and CMV-seronegative. The CDR3 is CASSLQQGRAFF. The CDR3 DNA follows: TGTGCCAGCAGCTTACAACAGGGGAGAGCTTTCTTT.